Included here is one T cell receptor (beta chain) sequence, with context. What it binds is unknown. This sample is part of a study of T cell responses to AZD1222 COVID-19 vaccine. General study findings and limits: Most donors were white British and more were female, and clonal diversity was possibly underestimated.

Some clones are missing from TCRdb's copy, which holds only in-frame ones; the method was immunoSEQ multiplex PCR. Found here are roughly 120,000 clones, approximately 85% of them singletons; the top ten hold roughly 13%. The clonotype comes from an adult in good health. The source material was peripheral blood, sampled on day 0 of MenACWY control vaccination.

The CDR3 loop reads CASSPGTGYQPQHF. The DNA of the CDR3 is TGTGCCAGCAGCCCCGGGACAGGGTACCAGCCCCAGCATTTT. This rearrangement joins TRBV7-2 to TRBJ1-5, with 9 bases matching TRBD1. The junction had 6 bases not matched to a gene; V was cut back by 5 bases and J by 7 bases. Germline-derived CDR1 and CDR2 are SGHTA and FQGNSA. The CDR3 length is 14 residues.